These 17 T cell receptor beta chains originate from one sample sequenced in a study of spatial heterogeneity in lung cancer. A single record per CDR3 protein comes from TCRdb applying MiXCR to the 5' RACE reads. The table shows around 92,000 distinct CDR3 sequences, with approximately 12% occurring only once. Time point meaning: sample taken at primary tumor resection. Sequenced here: PBMCs, sampled at surgery. The receptors were gathered from a male donor with early-stage non-small cell lung cancer.

In this sample, this clonotype turned up many times. This sequence joins TRBV29-1 and TRBJ2-3; 10 positions match TRBD2. This CDR3 region has 18 residues. The trim removed 0 bases at V and 0 bases at J, leaving 9 bases unmatched. Germline assignment: CDR1 SQVTM and CDR2 ANQGSEA. The CDR3: CSVEDSGASGSSTDTQYF. CDR3 in DNA: TGCAGCGTTGAAGATTCCGGGGCTAGCGGGAGTAGCACAGATACGCAGTATTTT.

This clonotype was observed many times. V and J are TRBV28 and TRBJ2-5, with 10 bases fitting TRBD1. Per the germline V gene, CDR1 is MDHEN and CDR2 is SYDVKM. With V trimmed by 5 bases and J by 0 bases, 3 bases remained unmatched. The CDR3 runs to 15 residues. The CDR3 loop reads CASSDRGLNQETQYF. CDR3 sequence (DNA): TGTGCCAGCAGTGACAGGGGGCTTAACCAAGAGACCCAGTACTTC.

This clonotype was counted a few times. The rearrangement links TRBV28 to TRBJ2-7, with 10 bases identical to TRBD2. V dropped 5 bases and J dropped 1; count of bases not matched to a gene: 11. The CDR3 length is 17 residues. Germline loops: CDR1 MDHEN, CDR2 SYDVKM. For the CDR3, the DNA is TGTGCCAGCAGTACGCTCAGGCTAGCGGGAGAATCCTACGAGCAGTACTTC. It encodes CASSTLRLAGESYEQYF.

This clonotype has more than one count but fewer than ten. The V call is TRBV12-3 or TRBV12-4, the J call TRBJ1-2; D perhaps matches TRBD1 (6 bases). V was clipped by 6 bases and J by 0 bases, with 17 bases between them. There are 16 residues in the CDR3. This CDR3 is CASSPRRGPTNYGYTF. As DNA, the CDR3 is TGTGCCAGCAGCCCCCGCCGGGGGCCAACTAACTATGGCTACACCTTC.

This clonotype was counted many times. The chain is built from TRBV10-3 and TRBJ1-2; the match to TRBD1 covers 8 bases. Per germline, CDR1 ENHRY and CDR2 SYGVKD. J gave up 3 bases and V 4 bases, and 7 bases lay outside the gene matches. This CDR3 has 15 residues. The CDR3 DNA follows: TGTGCCATCAGTGGAGGACAGGGAATCTACTATGGCTACACCTTC. Its protein product is CAISGGQGIYYGYTF.

This clonotype was seen only once. Lacking the conserved final phenylalanine or tryptophan, this CDR3 likely reflects a read error. V and J are TRBV5-5 and TRBJ2-3, with D maybe TRBD1 (5 bases). In germline, CDR1 is SGHKS, CDR2 YYEKEE (reference sequence). The V gene lost 0 bases and the J gene lost 6 bases, with 14 bases spanning the gap. The CDR3 is 15 amino acids. The CDR3 region is CASSLAGNPGDTQYL. CDR3 coding DNA: TGTGCCAGCAGCTTGGCAGGGAATCCCGGGGATACGCAGTATTTG.

There are many counts of this clonotype. V usage is TRBV7-9 and J usage is TRBJ2-7, with 8 nucleotides matching TRBD1. Trimming at V came to 6 bases and at J to 5 bases, leaving 6 bases not matched to a gene. CDR1 SEHNR and CDR2 FQNEAQ come from the germline V gene (reference sequence). This CDR3 region has 13 residues. The CDR3 DNA reads as TGTGCCAGCAGGTCCGGGACAGGAAACGAGCAGTACTTC. Translated, it gives CASRSGTGNEQYF.

Only a few counts were recorded for this clonotype. The chain couples TRBV27 to TRBJ2-7; the D is unclear. Trimming took 4 bases from V and 7 from J, leaving 17 bases between them. The CDR3 extends over 14 amino acids. CDR1 is MNHEY, CDR2 SMNVEV, per germline (reference sequence). The CDR3 protein is CASSSGPALREQYF. CDR3 coding DNA: TGTGCCAGCAGTTCAGGACCCGCCTTGAGGGAGCAGTACTTC.

This clonotype has a count of ten or more. J is TRBJ2-1 and V is TRBV7-8, with 7 bases that match TRBD1. The CDR3 totals 14 residues. Trimming cost V 4 bases and J 3 bases; bases outside gene matches: 3. Germline V gene lookup returns CDR1 SGHVS and CDR2 FQNEAQ. Here the CDR3 DNA reads TGTGCCAGCAGCTCCCGGGACAGCTACAATGAGCAGTTCTTC. It is translated as CASSSRDSYNEQFF. The entire variable domain, with the rest obtained from reference TRBV7-8 and TRBJ2-1, is as follows: GAGVSQSPRYKVAKRGQDVALRCDPISGHVSLFWYQQALGQGPEFLTYFQNEAQLDKSGLPSDRFFAERPEGSVSTLKIQRTQQEDSAVYLCASSSRDSYNEQFFGPGTRLTVL.

V gene TRBV12-3 or TRBV12-4 combines with J gene TRBJ1-3; D is undetermined. The CDR3 is 16 residues long. V gave up 5 bases and J gave up 0 bases, with 14 bases separating them. Here the CDR3 DNA reads TGTGCCAGCAGTGCCCGCAGGCAAACCTCTGGAAACACCATATATTTT. Its translation: CASSARRQTSGNTIYF.

Points on this clonotype: A much larger clonotype is one base distant, so this may be a read error. The chain has TRBV9 and TRBJ2-3; D not certain. Trimming took 0 bases from V and 3 from J, leaving 5 bases between them. Germline V CDR1 and CDR2: SGDLS, YYNGEE. This CDR3 comprises 13 residues. CDR3 bases: TGTGCCAGCAGCGTAGGGCCAACAGATACGCAGTATTTT. Its translation is CASSVGPTDTQYF.

This clonotype turned up a few times. The V call is TRBV28, the J call TRBJ1-6; the D is unclear. CDR1 is MDHEN and CDR2 is SYDVKM in the germline V gene. V gave up 8 bases and J gave up 7 bases, with 9 bases separating them. The CDR3 is 12 residues long. This CDR3 is CASAPRNSPLHF. CDR3 bases: TGTGCCAGCGCCCCCCGGAATTCACCCCTCCACTTT.

This rearrangement joins TRBV10-3 to TRBJ1-6; TRBD1 matches at 10 bases. The CDR3 has 14 amino acids. Germline loops: CDR1 ENHRY, CDR2 SYGVKD. V dropped 6 bases and J dropped 6; count of bases not matched to a gene: 2. The CDR3 nucleotides read TGTGCCATCAGAGGGGACAGGGGTAATTCACCCCTCCACTTT. Its protein product is CAIRGDRGNSPLHF.

This clonotype was picked up a small number of times. V and J are TRBV5-1 and TRBJ1-1; 11 bases agree with TRBD1. Germline CDR1 reads SGHRS; CDR2 reads YFSETQ. V dropped 4 bases and J dropped 3; count of bases not matched to a gene: 2. The CDR3 consists of 14 residues. The CDR3 region has the DNA TGCGCCAGCAGCAGGGACAGGGGGGACACTGAAGCTTTCTTT. Residues: CASSRDRGDTEAFF.

This clonotype was counted only a few times. The rearrangement uses TRBV7-2 and TRBJ2-5; no definite D call. Germline CDR1 SGHTA, CDR2 FQGNSA. The CDR3 contains 13 residues. V shed 7 bases and J shed 5 bases, with 14 bases lying between them. DNA for the CDR3: TGTGCCAGCACCAAGCGAAGGGCCGAGACCCAGTACTTC. Encoded protein: CASTKRRAETQYF.

The sample holds many counts of this clonotype. This chain links TRBV3-1 with TRBJ1-2, with D perhaps matching TRBD1 (5 bases). Germline V CDR1 and CDR2: LGHDT, YNNKEL (reference sequence). V was cut by 4 bases and J by 0 bases, with 15 bases left in between. The CDR3 is 16 amino acids. CDR3 DNA sequence: TGTGCCAGCAGCCCCTACTGGGGCAGGACTAACTATGGCTACACCTTC. This sequence encodes CASSPYWGRTNYGYTF.

The sample holds a few counts of this clonotype. The chain has TRBV7-9 and TRBJ2-5, with D unclear. There are 15 residues in the CDR3. Germline V gene lookup returns CDR1 SEHNR and CDR2 FQNEAQ (reference sequence). V was clipped by 4 bases and J by 1 base, with 13 bases between them. The CDR3 spells CASSSPDLGQETQYF. CDR3 DNA sequence: TGTGCCAGCAGCTCCCCGGACCTGGGCCAAGAGACCCAGTACTTC.